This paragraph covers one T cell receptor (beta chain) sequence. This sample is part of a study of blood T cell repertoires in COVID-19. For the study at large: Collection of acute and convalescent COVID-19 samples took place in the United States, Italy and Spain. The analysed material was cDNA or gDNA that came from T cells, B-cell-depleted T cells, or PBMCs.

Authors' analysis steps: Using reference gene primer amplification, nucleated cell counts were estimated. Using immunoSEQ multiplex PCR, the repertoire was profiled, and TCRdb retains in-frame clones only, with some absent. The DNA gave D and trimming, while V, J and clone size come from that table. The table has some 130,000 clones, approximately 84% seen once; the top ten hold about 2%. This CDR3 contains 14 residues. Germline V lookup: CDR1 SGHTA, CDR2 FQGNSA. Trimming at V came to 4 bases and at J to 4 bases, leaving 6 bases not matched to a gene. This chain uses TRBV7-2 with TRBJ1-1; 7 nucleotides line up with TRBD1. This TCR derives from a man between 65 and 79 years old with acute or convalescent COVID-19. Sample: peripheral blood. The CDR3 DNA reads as TGTGCCAGCAGCTCAGCAGGGGGAGTCACTGAAGCTTTCTTT. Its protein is CASSSAGGVTEAFF. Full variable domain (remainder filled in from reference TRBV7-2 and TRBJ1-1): GAGVSQSPSNKVTEKGKDVELRCDPISGHTALYWYRQSLGQGLEFLIYFQGNSAPDKSGLPSDRFSAERTGGSVSTLTIQRTQQEDSAVYLCASSSAGGVTEAFFGQGTRLTVV.